Below, 18 T cell receptor beta chains from the same sample are listed, as sequenced in a study of PD-L1 blockade in urothelial cancer listed by TCRdb under 2017. What the time point label conveys for this sample: pretreatment peripheral blood. Library prep was done by the immunoSEQ multiplex PCR assay. As stored in TCRdb, this immuneACCESS dataset retains in-frame rearrangements with V and J assigned. A fraction of the clones does not appear; measured against another copy, unresolved V genes explain less than half of the discrepancy, and the remainder lacks a known reason. This sample gives around 100,000 clones in total; 80% to 90% of them show up just once. The ten largest clones add up to roughly 2% of the sample. The sample in question was PBMCs, obtained around atezolizumab (anti-PD-L1) treatment. Receptors were obtained from a man between 60 and 75 years old with urothelial cancer.

The chain recombines TRBV6-5 with TRBJ1-3; possible D gene TRBD1, 6 bases. V was clipped by 6 bases and J by 6 bases, with 15 bases between them. Germline loops: CDR1 MNHEY, CDR2 SVGAGI. This CDR3 region has 14 residues. CDR3 in DNA: TGTGCCAGCAGCCGGGGACAACCCTTAAACACCATATATTTT. As protein: CASSRGQPLNTIYF.

The gene calls are TRBV5-1 and TRBJ1-2; no firm D call. Per germline, CDR1 SGHRS and CDR2 YFSETQ. The V end was cut by 5 bases, the J end by 2 bases, with 16 bases between. The CDR3 has 15 residues. The CDR3 bases are TGCGCCAGCAGTTTCTCATTACAGAGCAACTATGGCTACACCTTC. It is translated as CASSFSLQSNYGYTF.

The gene calls are TRBV9 and TRBJ2-5; 11 bases line up with TRBD2. The CDR3 contains 16 residues. Germline CDR1 is SGDLS and CDR2 is YYNGEE. V dropped 3 bases and J dropped 2; count of bases not matched to a gene: 6. The CDR3 reads CASSGGLAGIQETQYF. The CDR3 DNA is TGTGCCAGCAGCGGTGGACTAGCGGGTATACAAGAGACCCAGTACTTC.

This clone occurred a few times. The chain carries TRBV4-3 and TRBJ2-7, with 8 bases fitting TRBD1. The V gene's germline CDR1 is LGHNA and CDR2 YSLEER. The V gene end was trimmed by 1 base and the J gene end by 3 bases; junction bases not matched to a gene: 11. This CDR3 comprises 17 residues. The CDR3 spells CASSQAISRDRNYEQYF. CDR3 DNA sequence: TGCGCCAGCAGCCAAGCGATATCTCGGGACAGGAACTACGAGCAGTACTTC.

The gene calls are TRBV5-1 and TRBJ2-3; D remains unclear. This CDR3 has 14 residues. CDR1 is SGHRS, CDR2 YFSETQ, per germline. Trimming removed 0 bases at V and 1 base at J, with 6 bases between. CDR3 in DNA: TGCGCCAGCAGCTTGGACGGAGGCACAGATACGCAGTATTTT. It codes for CASSLDGGTDTQYF. Full variable domain (outside the CDR3, taken from reference TRBV5-1 and TRBJ2-3): KAGVTQTPRYLIKTRGQQVTLSCSPISGHRSVSWYQQTPGQGLQFLFEYFSETQRNKGNFPGRFSGRQFSNSRSEMNVSTLELGDSALYLCASSLDGGTDTQYFGPGTRLTVL.

This clone showed up just once. The chain links TRBV29-1 to TRBJ2-6, with TRBD2 as a possible D gene (5 bases). The V gene's germline CDR1 is SQVTM and CDR2 ANQGSEA. The CDR3 extends over 17 amino acids. Trimming removed 7 bases from V and 0 bases from J, with 19 bases in between. CDR3 sequence reads: CSAQTRAGSSGANVLTF. The DNA for the CDR3 is TGCAGCGCCCAGACGCGGGCGGGTTCCTCTGGGGCCAACGTCCTGACTTTC.

Only one count was recorded for this clone. The V call is TRBV6-5, the J call TRBJ2-7; 9 bases match TRBD1. Per germline, CDR1 MNHEY and CDR2 SVGAGI. The CDR3 extends over 14 amino acids. V was clipped by 6 bases and J by 2 bases; unmatched bases: 5. Here the CDR3 reads CASRKDRGPYEQYF. In DNA, the CDR3 is TGTGCCAGCAGGAAGGACAGGGGCCCCTACGAGCAGTACTTC.

J is TRBJ2-1 and V is TRBV4-1; 9 bases are a match to TRBD1. Germline V lookup: CDR1 MGHRA, CDR2 YSYEKL. CDR3 length: 15 residues. V gave up 6 bases and J gave up 4 bases; unmatched junction bases: 7. Here the CDR3 reads CASSNTGTGYNEQFF. The CDR3 coding sequence is TGCGCCAGCAGTAACACCGGGACAGGGTACAATGAGCAGTTCTTC.

CDR3 nucleotide sequence: TGTGCCGTGGAGCGGGGAGGGAATGAGCAGTTCTTC. Encoded protein: CAVERGGNEQFF. The V gene is TRBV11-3, the J gene TRBJ2-1, with 7 bases fitting TRBD2. V lost 11 bases to trimming and J lost 7 bases; unmatched junction nucleotides: 8. CDR3 length: 12 amino acids. CDR1 and CDR2 from the germline V gene are SGHNT and YENEEA.

The J gene is TRBJ1-1, the V gene TRBV29-1, with D uncertain. The germline gives CDR1 SQVTM, CDR2 ANQGSEA. Between the trimmed V and J ends, which lost 6 bases and 3 bases, there was a span of 14 bases. CDR3 length: 13 amino acids. The CDR3 region is CSVSEGGDTEAFF. DNA for the CDR3: TGCAGCGTATCTGAAGGAGGTGACACTGAAGCTTTCTTT.

The gene calls are TRBV28 and TRBJ1-5; perhaps TRBD1 as D (5 bases). Between the trimmed V and J ends, which lost 8 bases and 7 bases, there was a span of 15 bases. This CDR3 region has 13 residues. Germline V gene lookup returns CDR1 MDHEN and CDR2 SYDVKM. Here the CDR3 DNA reads TGTGCCAGCCTACCCCCAGGGAACCAGCCCCAGCATTTT. Residues: CASLPPGNQPQHF. The variable domain in full, completed from reference TRBV28 and TRBJ1-5, reads DVKVTQSSRYLVKRTGEKVFLECVQDMDHENMFWYRQDPGLGLRLIYFSYDVKMKEKGDIPEGYSVSREKKERFSLILESASTNQTSMYLCASLPPGNQPQHFGDGTRLSIL.

The chain employs TRBV6-1 and TRBJ2-3, with D tentatively TRBD1 (5 bases). This CDR3 is 12 amino acids long. Germline loops: CDR1 MNHNS, CDR2 SASEGT. V was cut by 2 bases and J by 5 bases, with 5 bases left in between. CDR3 nucleotides: TGTGCCAGCAGTGAACAGGGAGATACGCAGTATTTT. As protein: CASSEQGDTQYF.

The CDR3 reads CASSDPGLHTGELFF. The CDR3 bases are TGTGCCAGTAGTGATCCGGGATTGCACACCGGGGAGCTGTTTTTT. The genes are TRBV19 and TRBJ2-2; a possible D gene is TRBD2 (5 bases). V was pared by 5 bases and J by 3 bases, with 13 bases between. The CDR3 covers 15 residues. Germline values: CDR1 LNHDA, CDR2 SQIVND (reference sequence). Complete variable domain (other parts from reference TRBV19 and TRBJ2-2): DGGITQSPKYLFRKEGQNVTLSCEQNLNHDAMYWYRQDPGQGLRLIYYSQIVNDFQKGDIAEGYSVSREKKESFPLTVTSAQKNPTAFYLCASSDPGLHTGELFFGEGSRLTVL.

CDR3 protein: CASSLSLEGSEAFF. As DNA, the CDR3 is TGTGCCAGCAGTTTATCGTTGGAGGGTAGTGAAGCTTTCTTT. The chain recombines TRBV27 with TRBJ1-1; D is ambiguous. The CDR3 is 14 amino acids. Germline CDR1 and CDR2: MNHEY and SMNVEV (reference sequence). The germline V and J ends were trimmed by 0 bases and 7 bases, with 12 bases remaining between them.

This chain uses TRBV6-4 with TRBJ2-1; TRBD2 aligns across 8 bases. V lost 6 bases and J lost 3; bases outside the gene matches: 4. Germline-derived CDR1 and CDR2 are MRHNA and SNTAGT. This CDR3 is 14 amino acids long. The CDR3 coding sequence is TGTGCCAGCAGAGCGGGACTAGGCTACAATGAGCAGTTCTTC. Protein sequence: CASRAGLGYNEQFF.

This sequence joins TRBV30 and TRBJ1-2, with D uncertain. The CDR3 has 11 residues. Trimming took 0 bases from V and 8 from J, leaving 7 bases between them. Germline V CDR1 and CDR2: GTSNPN, SVGIG (reference sequence). The DNA of the CDR3 is TGTGCCTGGAGTGTACTGAGGGGCTACACCTTC. Protein sequence: CAWSVLRGYTF.

This chain joins TRBV6-5 and TRBJ1-2, with TRBD1 matching 11 bases. Losses at the gene ends were 2 bases for V and 8 bases for J; bases not matched to a gene: 4. The CDR3 is 14 amino acids. Germline V gene lookup returns CDR1 MNHEY and CDR2 SVGAGI. CDR3 amino acids: CASSYGQGARGYTF. The CDR3, as DNA: TGTGCCAGCAGTTACGGACAGGGGGCGAGAGGCTACACCTTC.

This clone appeared a single time. The chain recombines TRBV5-6 with TRBJ1-2; D is ambiguous. The CDR3 consists of 13 residues. The germline V gene has CDR1 SGHDT and CDR2 YYEEEE. V was shortened by 1 base and J by 7 bases, with 11 bases between the two germline ends. DNA for the CDR3: TGTGCCAGCAGCTTGTCGCAGGTTGGTGGCTACACCTTC. This sequence encodes CASSLSQVGGYTF.